Given below is one TCR beta chain in context. The antigen is not known. Clones were sequenced by immunoSEQ multiplex PCR, and TCRdb holds only the in-frame ones, with some missing. Of roughly 2.2 million clones listed, under 95% are singletons. The data were obtained in a study of shared clonotypes between healthy human individuals. Study in general: Each donor had three CD4 naive, three CD4 memory, two CD8 naive and one CD8 memory plate.

The V gene end was trimmed by 0 bases and the J gene end by 6 bases; junction bases not matched to a gene: 5. The CDR3 has 16 residues. Germline V gene data show CDR1 as MNHEY and CDR2 as SMNVEV (reference sequence). Regarding the study as a whole: Naive subsets generally exceeded memory subsets in estimated richness.

The chain employs TRBV27 and TRBJ2-7; 13 bases are a match to TRBD2. Sequencing was performed on naive CD4+ T cells from PBMCs. Subset of the sample: CD45RA+ positively selected. The clonotype was recovered from a man aged 18 to 35 in good health. Some clones in this sample may be carry-over from other donors' samples. As DNA, the CDR3 is TGTGCCAGCAGTTTATCCGGACTAGCGGGAGCCGGCGAGCAGTACTTC. It specifies CASSLSGLAGAGEQYF.